The 8 T cell receptor beta chains presented below share a single source sample, sequenced in a study of cytomegalovirus exposure and HLA in healthy donors. PCR employed 60 Vbeta and 13 Jbeta primers. Assay used: immunoSEQ multiplex PCR; TCRdb lists only in-frame clones, some missing. The sample includes roughly 120,000 clones, roughly 70% of them seen just once. The specimen sequenced was PBMCs. These receptors all stem from a woman in her 50s in good health and CMV-seropositive.

This chain joins TRBV6-5 and TRBJ2-7, with TRBD1 identical over 9 bases. The length of the CDR3 is 12 residues. The V and J ends lost 6 bases and 6 bases, in that order; junction bases with no gene match: 3. Looked up from germline, CDR1 is MNHEY and CDR2 is SVGAGI. CDR3 DNA: TGTGCCAGCAGGGGGACAGGGAGCGAGCAGTACTTC. It encodes CASRGTGSEQYF.

The J gene is TRBJ2-1, the V gene TRBV19, with TRBD2 matching 8 bases. V lost 6 bases to trimming and J lost 5 bases; unmatched junction nucleotides: 6. The CDR3 covers 14 residues. The V gene's germline CDR1 is LNHDA and CDR2 SQIVND (reference sequence). The CDR3 DNA follows: TGTGCCAGTAGCAGCGGGAGTAGAAACAATGAGCAGTTCTTC. This codes for CASSSGSRNNEQFF.

The chain employs TRBV4-3 and TRBJ1-2, with D possibly TRBD1 on 6 matching bases. The germline V and J ends were trimmed by 3 bases and 4 bases, with 12 bases remaining between them. From germline, CDR1 is LGHNA and CDR2 YSLEER. The CDR3 contains 14 residues. CDR3 region: CASSHLGQSYGYTF. Written as DNA, the CDR3 is TGCGCCAGCAGCCACCTCGGACAGAGCTATGGCTACACCTTC.

CDR3 residues: CSVTQASTDTQYF. The CDR3, as DNA: TGCAGCGTTACCCAGGCCAGCACAGATACGCAGTATTTT. The chain has TRBV29-1 and TRBJ2-3, with no clear D. This CDR3 region has 13 residues. V was trimmed by 5 bases and J by 0 bases, leaving 9 bases between them. Germline CDR1 reads SQVTM; CDR2 reads ANQGSEA.

The chain has TRBV19 and TRBJ1-2; 10 nucleotides agree with TRBD1. Per germline, CDR1 LNHDA and CDR2 SQIVND (reference sequence). The CDR3 runs 15 residues. V gave up 5 bases and J gave up 6 bases; unmatched junction bases: 9. The CDR3 bases are TGTGCCAGTAGTCGAGGACAGGGGGGAATTGATGGCTACACCTTC. It specifies CASSRGQGGIDGYTF.

This clone showed up just a few times. The chain couples TRBV19 to TRBJ2-4; TRBD2 matches at 12 bases. This CDR3 region has 16 residues. Trimming at V came to 7 bases and at J to 7 bases, leaving 11 bases not matched to a gene. The germline V gene has CDR1 LNHDA and CDR2 SQIVND (reference sequence). CDR3: CASTTYLAGGENIQYF. The CDR3 DNA reads TGTGCCAGTACCACCTACCTAGCGGGAGGGGAGAACATTCAGTACTTC.

The J gene is TRBJ2-5, the V gene TRBV19, with 7 bases fitting TRBD1. Losses at the gene ends were 8 bases for V and 2 bases for J; bases not matched to a gene: 2. The CDR3 totals 12 residues. Germline V gene sequence: CDR1 LNHDA, CDR2 SQIVND (reference sequence). The CDR3 bases are TGTGCCAGTCCGGACAGGCAAGAGACCCAGTACTTC. Its translation: CASPDRQETQYF.

V is TRBV6-5 and J is TRBJ1-1, with D perhaps matching TRBD1 (5 bases). The length of the CDR3 is 13 residues. Germline V gives CDR1 MNHEY, CDR2 SVGAGI. Between the trimmed V and J ends, which lost 9 bases and 5 bases, there was a span of 16 bases. This CDR3 is CASKDSSFTEAFF. The CDR3 DNA follows: TGTGCCAGTAAAGACAGTAGTTTTACTGAAGCTTTCTTT.